Sequencing of this TCR beta chain was carried out in a study of a mutant IDH1 vaccine in newly diagnosed glioma. Study-level information: Every participant had undergone radiotherapy, temozolomide, or both before, and most underwent both. Points from the study as a whole: With respect to changes in top peripheral T cell clonotypes, pseudoprogression seemed unrelated.

The count of this clone is one. The antigen remains unidentified. The sample's time point: week 47, end of study. The investigators gave 300 ug of mutant IDH1 20-mer peptide in each vaccine dose, together with topical imiquimod. TCRdb's copy holds only in-frame clones and misses some; the assay was immunoSEQ multiplex PCR. The sample consists of roughly 35,000 clones, roughly 71% of them appearing once. V was cut by 0 bases and J by 8 bases, with 9 bases left in between. CDR3 length equals 13 residues. Germline-derived CDR1 and CDR2 are MGHRA and YSYEKL. The material sequenced was PBMCs, taken from a glioma patient whose treatment included an IDH1 peptide vaccine. The chain links TRBV4-1 to TRBJ2-3, with no clear D. The TCR comes from a man between 35 and 55 years old with glioma. The CDR3 here is CASSQDPAATQYF. CDR3 DNA sequence: TGCGCCAGCAGCCAAGATCCGGCGGCTACGCAGTATTTT.